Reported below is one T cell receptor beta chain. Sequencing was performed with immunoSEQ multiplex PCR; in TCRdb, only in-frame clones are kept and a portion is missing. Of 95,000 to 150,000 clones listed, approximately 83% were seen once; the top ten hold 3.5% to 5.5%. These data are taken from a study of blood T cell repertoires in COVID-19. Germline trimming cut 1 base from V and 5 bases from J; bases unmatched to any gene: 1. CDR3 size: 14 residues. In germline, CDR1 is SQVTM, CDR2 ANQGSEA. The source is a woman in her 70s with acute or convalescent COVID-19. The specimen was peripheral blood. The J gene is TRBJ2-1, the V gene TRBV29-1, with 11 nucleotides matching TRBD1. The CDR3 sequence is CSVEGTGGHNEQFF. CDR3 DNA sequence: TGCAGCGTTGAAGGGACAGGGGGCCACAATGAGCAGTTCTTC.